This T cell receptor beta chain was sequenced during a study of T cell responses to AZD1222 COVID-19 vaccine. Study outcomes and limitations: Clonal diversity was possibly underestimated, and white British individuals and females predominated among donors.

The V end was cut by 3 bases, the J end by 5 bases, with 19 bases between. Germline V gene lookup returns CDR1 KGHSH and CDR2 LQKENI. CDR3 size: 16 residues. Notes on this clone: The antigen remains unidentified.

TCRdb's copy holds only in-frame clones and misses some; the assay was immunoSEQ multiplex PCR. Here the sample spans fewer than 110,000 clones, approximately 87% being singletons. Sequenced here: peripheral blood, sampled 28 days after the second AZD1222 dose. The TCR comes from an adult who received the AZD1222 COVID-19 vaccine. This chain connects TRBV18 to TRBJ2-5; the D gene is possibly TRBD1 (6 bases). For the CDR3, the DNA is TGTGCCAGCTCACCGTCCATGATGGGGGCCGGGGAGACCCAGTACTTC. This gives the protein CASSPSMMGAGETQYF.